The rows below give T cell receptor beta chains drawn from one sample of a study of blood T cell repertoires in COVID-19. Profiling relied on immunoSEQ multiplex PCR, and the TCRdb table lists in-frame clones only, not all of them. Among 350,000 to 500,000 clones listed, roughly 90% were seen once. Sequencing was performed on PBMCs or T cells enriched from blood (not recorded which). All receptors derive from a woman between 18 and 30 years old who had been exposed to COVID-19. The CDR3 runs from the conserved cysteine through the conserved F or W. The D gene is left open where the match is weak. Clone size, where shown, is once, few, many, or a class for clones that have expanded.

d_gene: TRBD1
abundance: NA
v_gene: TRBV7-2
j_gene: TRBJ1-1
CDR3aa: CASSSEGGPEAFF
CDR3nt: TGTGCCAGCAGCTCGGAAGGGGGCCCTGAAGCTTTCTTT

d_gene: TRBD2
abundance: NA
v_gene: TRBV12-3/TRBV12-4
j_gene: TRBJ2-1
CDR3aa: CASSPTSGSTQFF
CDR3nt: TGTGCCAGCAGTCCTACTAGCGGGAGTACGCAGTTCTTC

d_gene: NA
abundance: NA
v_gene: TRBV20-1
j_gene: TRBJ1-2
CDR3aa: CSASGVFGYTF
CDR3nt: TGCAGTGCTTCAGGGGTATTTGGCTACACCTTC

d_gene: TRBD1
abundance: NA
v_gene: TRBV5-5
j_gene: TRBJ1-5
CDR3aa: CASRRQGVNQPQHF
CDR3nt: TGTGCCAGCAGGAGACAGGGGGTCAATCAGCCCCAGCATTTT

d_gene: NA
abundance: NA
v_gene: TRBV12-3/TRBV12-4
j_gene: TRBJ1-1
CDR3aa: CASSLGGDTEAFF
CDR3nt: TGTGCCAGCAGTTTAGGCGGGGACACTGAAGCTTTCTTT

d_gene: TRBD1
abundance: NA
v_gene: TRBV5-6
j_gene: TRBJ2-1
CDR3aa: CASSWDRSYNEQFF
CDR3nt: TGTGCCAGCAGCTGGGACAGATCCTACAATGAGCAGTTCTTC

d_gene: TRBD2
abundance: NA
v_gene: TRBV6-5
j_gene: TRBJ2-7
CDR3aa: CASRLRASGSYEQYF
CDR3nt: TGTGCCAGCAGACTTAGGGCTAGCGGATCCTACGAGCAGTACTTC

d_gene: NA
abundance: NA
v_gene: TRBV7-9
j_gene: TRBJ2-5
CDR3aa: CASSLALSTGHQETQYF
CDR3nt: TGTGCCAGCAGCTTAGCCCTATCCACAGGGCACCAAGAGACCCAGTACTTC

d_gene: TRBD2
abundance: NA
v_gene: TRBV9
j_gene: TRBJ2-7
CDR3aa: CASSLGLAGVYEQYF
CDR3nt: TGTGCCAGCTCCTTAGGACTAGCGGGAGTCTACGAGCAGTACTTC

d_gene: NA
abundance: few
v_gene: TRBV3-1/TRBV3-2
j_gene: TRBJ1-1
CDR3aa: CASSGTGLGWAFF
CDR3nt: TGTGCCAGCAGCGGAACAGGCCTAGGGTGGGCTTTCTTT

d_gene: TRBD1
abundance: NA
v_gene: TRBV28
j_gene: TRBJ1-5
CDR3aa: CASNLLDRDYSNQPQHF
CDR3nt: TGTGCCAGCAACCTCCTGGACAGGGACTATAGCAATCAGCCCCAGCATTTT

d_gene: NA
abundance: NA
v_gene: TRBV28
j_gene: TRBJ2-7
CDR3aa: CASSSTESSYEQYF
CDR3nt: TGTGCCAGCAGTTCGACGGAGAGCTCCTACGAGCAGTACTTC

d_gene: TRBD1
abundance: NA
v_gene: TRBV5-6
j_gene: TRBJ1-1
CDR3aa: CASSYPSGGYTEAFF
CDR3nt: TGTGCCAGCAGCTATCCCTCAGGGGGCTACACTGAAGCTTTCTTT

d_gene: TRBD1
abundance: NA
v_gene: TRBV15
j_gene: TRBJ2-7
CDR3aa: CATSGTGVGGYEQYF
CDR3nt: TGTGCCACCAGCGGAACAGGGGTTGGGGGTTACGAGCAGTACTTC

d_gene: TRBD1
abundance: NA
v_gene: TRBV4-1
j_gene: TRBJ1-2
CDR3aa: CASSQVGQGDYGYTF
CDR3nt: TGCGCCAGCAGCCAAGTCGGTCAGGGGGACTATGGCTACACCTTC

d_gene: NA
abundance: NA
v_gene: TRBV28
j_gene: TRBJ1-1
CDR3aa: CASSPGWGGEAFF
CDR3nt: TGTGCCAGCAGTCCGGGTTGGGGGGGAGAAGCTTTCTTT

d_gene: NA
abundance: NA
v_gene: TRBV9
j_gene: TRBJ2-7
CDR3aa: CASSPAAHRLNYEQYF
CDR3nt: TGTGCCAGCAGCCCAGCCGCGCATAGACTAAATTACGAGCAGTACTTC

d_gene: NA
abundance: NA
v_gene: TRBV19
j_gene: TRBJ1-2
CDR3aa: CASTPQRDYGYTF
CDR3nt: TGTGCCAGTACCCCCCAGAGGGATTATGGCTACACCTTC

d_gene: NA
abundance: few
v_gene: TRBV28
j_gene: TRBJ1-5
CDR3aa: CASSYYSNQPQHF
CDR3nt: TGTGCCAGCAGCTACTATAGCAATCAGCCCCAGCATTTT

d_gene: TRBD2
abundance: NA
v_gene: TRBV5-1
j_gene: TRBJ2-2
CDR3aa: CASSHSGLAENTGELFF
CDR3nt: TGCGCCAGCAGCCACTCCGGACTAGCGGAGAACACCGGGGAGCTGTTTTTT

d_gene: NA
abundance: NA
v_gene: TRBV5-1
j_gene: TRBJ2-2
CDR3aa: CASSRASGGTGELFF
CDR3nt: TGCGCCAGCAGCAGGGCCTCAGGGGGGACCGGGGAGCTGTTTTTT

d_gene: NA
abundance: few
v_gene: TRBV5-8
j_gene: TRBJ2-7
CDR3aa: CASSLVWEQGDEQYF
CDR3nt: TGTGCCAGCAGCTTGGTTTGGGAACAGGGCGACGAGCAGTACTTC

d_gene: NA
abundance: NA
v_gene: TRBV12-3/TRBV12-4
j_gene: TRBJ2-1
CDR3aa: CASKRTVNNEQFF
CDR3nt: TGTGCCAGCAAACGGACAGTTAACAATGAGCAGTTCTTC

d_gene: TRBD1
abundance: NA
v_gene: TRBV19
j_gene: TRBJ1-1
CDR3aa: CACKGQGNTEAFF
CDR3nt: TGTGCCTGTAAGGGACAGGGGAACACTGAAGCTTTCTTT

d_gene: NA
abundance: NA
v_gene: TRBV29-1
j_gene: TRBJ1-1
CDR3aa: CSVEAPNLDSYRAFF
CDR3nt: TGCAGCGTTGAAGCTCCGAATCTAGACAGTTACCGGGCTTTCTTT

d_gene: TRBD2
abundance: NA
v_gene: TRBV9
j_gene: TRBJ2-2
CDR3aa: CASSVGLAGNTGELFF
CDR3nt: TGTGCCAGCAGCGTAGGGCTAGCGGGGAACACCGGGGAGCTGTTTTTT

d_gene: NA
abundance: NA
v_gene: TRBV13
j_gene: TRBJ2-3
CDR3aa: CASSLSVFTDTQYF
CDR3nt: TGTGCCAGCAGCTTATCAGTTTTTACAGATACGCAGTATTTT

d_gene: TRBD2
abundance: NA
v_gene: TRBV28
j_gene: TRBJ2-7
CDR3aa: CASRPGLAGGTYEQYF
CDR3nt: TGTGCCAGCAGACCCGGACTAGCGGGAGGGACCTACGAGCAGTACTTC

d_gene: NA
abundance: NA
v_gene: TRBV7-2
j_gene: TRBJ2-2
CDR3aa: CASSKSTGELFF
CDR3nt: TGTGCCAGCTCCAAGAGCACCGGGGAGCTGTTTTTT

d_gene: NA
abundance: NA
v_gene: TRBV15
j_gene: TRBJ1-2
CDR3aa: CATSRNVGGYTF
CDR3nt: TGTGCCACCAGCAGAAACGTCGGTGGCTACACCTTC

d_gene: NA
abundance: NA
v_gene: TRBV30
j_gene: TRBJ1-1
CDR3aa: CAWRPMEILNTEAFF
CDR3nt: TGTGCCTGGAGACCCATGGAGATATTGAACACTGAAGCTTTCTTT

d_gene: NA
abundance: NA
v_gene: TRBV12-2
j_gene: TRBJ2-5
CDR3aa: CASRFQWRGPQETQYF
CDR3nt: TGTGCAAGTCGCTTCCAATGGCGGGGGCCACAAGAGACCCAGTACTTC

d_gene: NA
abundance: NA
v_gene: TRBV28
j_gene: TRBJ2-3
CDR3aa: CASSFPRGPNPTDTQYF
CDR3nt: TGTGCCAGCAGTTTTCCCAGGGGACCGAACCCCACAGATACGCAGTATTTT

d_gene: NA
abundance: NA
v_gene: TRBV6-5
j_gene: TRBJ2-6
CDR3aa: CASSLDPSGANVLTF
CDR3nt: TGTGCCAGCAGCCTAGATCCCTCTGGGGCCAACGTCCTGACTTTC

d_gene: TRBD1
abundance: NA
v_gene: TRBV20-1
j_gene: TRBJ2-5
CDR3aa: CSASTAGGETQYF
CDR3nt: TGCAGTGCTAGTACGGCAGGGGGTGAGACCCAGTACTTC